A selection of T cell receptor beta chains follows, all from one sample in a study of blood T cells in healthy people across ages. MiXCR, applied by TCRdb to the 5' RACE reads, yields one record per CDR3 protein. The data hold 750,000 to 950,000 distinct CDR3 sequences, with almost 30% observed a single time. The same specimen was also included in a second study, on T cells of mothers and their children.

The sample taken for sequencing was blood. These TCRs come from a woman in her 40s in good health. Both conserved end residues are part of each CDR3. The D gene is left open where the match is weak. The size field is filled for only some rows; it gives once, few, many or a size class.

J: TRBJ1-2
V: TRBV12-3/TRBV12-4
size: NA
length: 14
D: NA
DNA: TGTGCCAGCAGTTGCAGGACGGGAGGCTATGGCTACACCTTC
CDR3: CASSCRTGGYGYTF

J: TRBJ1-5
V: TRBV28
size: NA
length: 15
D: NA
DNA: TGTGCCAGCAGTTTTTTGTCGGCAGGGAATCAGCCCCAGCATTTT
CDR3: CASSFLSAGNQPQHF

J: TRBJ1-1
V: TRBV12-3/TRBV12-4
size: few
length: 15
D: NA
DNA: TGTGCCAGCAGCTCGCCGACAAGCATGAACACTGAAGCTTTCTTT
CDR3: CASSSPTSMNTEAFF

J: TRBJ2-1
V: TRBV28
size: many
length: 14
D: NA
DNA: TGTGCCAGCAGTTTACCTGGAGGTATGGGGGAGCAGTTCTTC
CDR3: CASSLPGGMGEQFF

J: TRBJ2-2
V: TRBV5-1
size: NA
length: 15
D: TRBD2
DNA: TGCGCCAGCAGCCGGGGGGACCTCAACACCGGGGAGCTGTTTTTT
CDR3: CASSRGDLNTGELFF

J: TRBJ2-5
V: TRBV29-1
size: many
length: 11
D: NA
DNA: TGCAGCGTCAGTACAGGGTCGACCGGGTACTTC
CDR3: CSVSTGSTGYF

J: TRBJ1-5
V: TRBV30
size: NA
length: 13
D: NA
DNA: TGTGTCTGGAGTTTAGGTAGCAATCAGCCCCAGCATTTT
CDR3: CVWSLGSNQPQHF

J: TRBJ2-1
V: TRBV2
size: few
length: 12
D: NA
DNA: TGTGCCAGCAGTAAGGACAGATTTGAGCAGTTCTTC
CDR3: CASSKDRFEQFF

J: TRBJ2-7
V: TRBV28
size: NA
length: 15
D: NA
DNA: TGTGCCAGCACCGCGCCAGGGGGGCTCTCTTACGAGCAGTACTTC
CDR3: CASTAPGGLSYEQYF

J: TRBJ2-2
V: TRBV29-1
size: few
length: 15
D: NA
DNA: TGCAGCGTTGGGGAGATAAGACCTCGCGGCGGGGAGCTGTTTTTT
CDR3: CSVGEIRPRGGELFF

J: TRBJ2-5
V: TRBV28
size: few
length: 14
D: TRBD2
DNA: TGTGCCAGCAGTTCAACAAGCGGGGCGAAGACCCAGTACTTC
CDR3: CASSSTSGAKTQYF

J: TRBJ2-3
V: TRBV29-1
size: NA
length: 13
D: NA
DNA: TGCAGCGTTGACCAGACCATCACAGATACGCAGTATTTT
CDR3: CSVDQTITDTQYF

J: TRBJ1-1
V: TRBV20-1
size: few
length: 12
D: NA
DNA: TGCAGTGCCATACGAGGGGCCACTGAAGCTTTCTTT
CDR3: CSAIRGATEAFF

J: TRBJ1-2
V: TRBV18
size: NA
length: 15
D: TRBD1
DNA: TGTGCCAGCTCACCATCCGGGACAGGGCACTATGGCTACACCTTC
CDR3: CASSPSGTGHYGYTF

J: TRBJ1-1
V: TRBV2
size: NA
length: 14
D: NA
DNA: TGTGCCAGCAGTGAACGGACCCAGAACACTGAAGCTTTCTTT
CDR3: CASSERTQNTEAFF

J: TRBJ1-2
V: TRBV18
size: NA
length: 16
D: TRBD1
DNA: TGTGCCAGCTCACCACCCGGGACAGGGGGAAGGATAGGCTACACCTTC
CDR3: CASSPPGTGGRIGYTF

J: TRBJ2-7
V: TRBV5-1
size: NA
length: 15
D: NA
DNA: TGCGCCAGCAGCTTTGGGACGGTGAGCTCCTACGAGCAGTACTTC
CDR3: CASSFGTVSSYEQYF

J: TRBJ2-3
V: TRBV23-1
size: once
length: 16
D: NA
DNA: TGCGCCAGCAGTCTAGGGTTAAGGACTAGCACAGATACGCAGTATTTT
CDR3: CASSLGLRTSTDTQYF

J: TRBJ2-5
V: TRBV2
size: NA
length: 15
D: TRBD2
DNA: TGTGCCAGCAGTAGGACTAGCGGGGGGTACGAGACCCAGTACTTC
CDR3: CASSRTSGGYETQYF

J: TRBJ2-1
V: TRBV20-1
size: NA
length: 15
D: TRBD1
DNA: TGCAGTGCTAGAGATTACAGGACAGGGGCGAATGAGCAGTTCTTC
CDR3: CSARDYRTGANEQFF

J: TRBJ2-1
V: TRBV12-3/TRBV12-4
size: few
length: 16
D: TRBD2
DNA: TGTGCCAGCAGGCGAGGGACTAGCGGGGCCCTGGATGAGCAGTTCTTC
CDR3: CASRRGTSGALDEQFF

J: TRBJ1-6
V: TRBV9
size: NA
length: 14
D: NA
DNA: TGTGCCAGCAGCGCTGGGGACTGGGGCTCACCCCTCCACTTT
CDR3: CASSAGDWGSPLHF

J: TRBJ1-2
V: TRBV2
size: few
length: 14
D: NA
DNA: TGTGCCAGCAGTGGCGACGGGTTATTCTATGGCTACACCTTC
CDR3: CASSGDGLFYGYTF

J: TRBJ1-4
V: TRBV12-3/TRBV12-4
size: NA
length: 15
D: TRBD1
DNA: TGTGCCAGCAGTTTAATCGGGCAGGGGGGCGAAAAACTGTTTTTT
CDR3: CASSLIGQGGEKLFF

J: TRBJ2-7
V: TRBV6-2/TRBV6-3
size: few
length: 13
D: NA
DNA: TGTGCCAGCAGTCCTACACCAGCCTACGAGCAGTACTTC
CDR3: CASSPTPAYEQYF

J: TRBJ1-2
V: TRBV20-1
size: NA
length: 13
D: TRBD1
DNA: TGCAGCCTGGGACAGGGGCGTGGGAGTGGCTACACCTTC
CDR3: CSLGQGRGSGYTF

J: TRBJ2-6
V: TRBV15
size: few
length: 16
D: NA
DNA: TGTGCCACCAGCAGTCTCGTAAACTCTGGGGCCAACGTCCTGACTTTC
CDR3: CATSSLVNSGANVLTF

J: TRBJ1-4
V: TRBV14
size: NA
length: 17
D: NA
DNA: TGTGCCAGCAGTCCCAGGGTGAGGTCTGCAACTAATGAAAAACTGTTTTTT
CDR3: CASSPRVRSATNEKLFF

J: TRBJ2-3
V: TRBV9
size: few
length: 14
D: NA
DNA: TGTGCCAGCAGCGGCGGGACAGACACAGATACGCAGTATTTT
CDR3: CASSGGTDTDTQYF

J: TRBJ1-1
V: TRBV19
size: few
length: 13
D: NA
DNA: TGTGCCAGTAGTTTCGGGGGCTTCACTGAAGCTTTCTTT
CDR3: CASSFGGFTEAFF

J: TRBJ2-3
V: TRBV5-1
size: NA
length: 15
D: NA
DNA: TGCGCCAGCAGCTTGGGGACCGGGTTTAGAGATACGCAGTATTTT
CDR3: CASSLGTGFRDTQYF

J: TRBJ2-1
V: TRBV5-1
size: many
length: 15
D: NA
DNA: TGCGCCAGCAGCTCCCACAGGGTGGGAGGGGGTGAGCAGTTCTTC
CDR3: CASSSHRVGGGEQFF

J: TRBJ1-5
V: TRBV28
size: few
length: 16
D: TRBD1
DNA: TGTGCCAGCAGTCCCGGGGACAGGAATAGCAATCAGCCCCAGCATTTT
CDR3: CASSPGDRNSNQPQHF

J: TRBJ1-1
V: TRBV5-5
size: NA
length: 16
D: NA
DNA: TGTGCCAGCAGCTTCCGTCAGGGCGGGGGGAACACTGAAGCTTTCTTT
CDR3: CASSFRQGGGNTEAFF

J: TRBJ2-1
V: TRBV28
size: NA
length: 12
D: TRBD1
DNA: TGTGCCAGCAGAGACAGGGACCATGAGCAGTTCTTC
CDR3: CASRDRDHEQFF

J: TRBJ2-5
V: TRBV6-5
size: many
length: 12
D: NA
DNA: TGTGCCAGCAGTTACTCGGGAGAGACCCAGTACTTC
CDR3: CASSYSGETQYF

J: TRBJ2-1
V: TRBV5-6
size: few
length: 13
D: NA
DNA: TGTGCCAGCAGCTTGGTAGGGGTATACGAGCAGTTCTTC
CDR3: CASSLVGVYEQFF

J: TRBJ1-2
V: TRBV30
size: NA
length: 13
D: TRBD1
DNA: TGTGCCTGGAGGGGACAGGATTTCTATGGCTGCACCTTC
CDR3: CAWRGQDFYGCTF

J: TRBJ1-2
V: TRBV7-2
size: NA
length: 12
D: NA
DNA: TGTGCCAGCAGCTTACTCCTCGGAGGCTACACCTTC
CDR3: CASSLLLGGYTF

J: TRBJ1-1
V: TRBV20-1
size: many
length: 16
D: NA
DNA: TGCAGTGCTAGACTAAGGGGAAAGACCCTGGGCACTGAAGCTTTCTTT
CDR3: CSARLRGKTLGTEAFF